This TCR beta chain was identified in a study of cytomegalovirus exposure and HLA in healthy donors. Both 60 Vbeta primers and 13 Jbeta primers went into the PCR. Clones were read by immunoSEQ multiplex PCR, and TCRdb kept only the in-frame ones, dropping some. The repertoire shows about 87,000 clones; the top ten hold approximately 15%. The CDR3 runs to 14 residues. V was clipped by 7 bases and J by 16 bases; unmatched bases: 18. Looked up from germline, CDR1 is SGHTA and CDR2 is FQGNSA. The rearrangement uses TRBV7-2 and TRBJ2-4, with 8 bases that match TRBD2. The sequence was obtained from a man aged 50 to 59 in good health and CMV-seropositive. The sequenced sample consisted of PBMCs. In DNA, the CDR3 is TGTGCCAGCACCCCTGTCCTCGGGAGGGCCCCCAATTACTTC. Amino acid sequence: CASTPVLGRAPNYF.